The clone carrying this T cell receptor (beta chain) has at least ten counts. Its target is not known. Germline assignment: CDR1 SGHAT and CDR2 FQNNGV. There are 15 residues in the CDR3. With 2 bases removed from V and 5 bases from J, the gap between germline ends came to 15 bases. These data belong to a study of T-cell reconstitution after alpha-beta-depleted transplantation in children. Study-wide points: Several hundred rapidly expanded clones from non-depleted graft cells reportedly supplied alpha-beta T cells about two months post-transplant. Newly produced T cells mostly accounted for T-cell counts and diversity one year post-transplant.

This sample's TCRbeta library carried unique molecular identifier barcodes. TCRdb re-analysed the PCR reads in MiXCR, keeping a single row per CDR3 protein. The data show around 230,000 distinct CDR3 sequences, approximately 17% seen once. This receptor was identified in a male patient aged 2 to 9 who had a stem cell transplant for acute lymphoblastic leukemia, so the T cells may come from the graft donor. Sample: PBMCs, mostly from graft donor cells, taken 360 days after TCRalphabeta/CD19-depleted stem cell transplant. The chain is built from TRBV11-2 and TRBJ1-1; tentative D call: TRBD1 (6 bases). The CDR3 loop reads CASSLHRAIETEAFF. The DNA of the CDR3 is TGTGCCAGCAGCTTACACAGGGCAATAGAAACTGAAGCTTTCTTT.